The 25 T cell receptor beta chains below all came from one sample that was sequenced in a study of beta chain features in type 1 diabetes. Expressed TCRB transcripts were sequenced, since all the RNA that had been isolated was reverse transcribed. TCRdb keeps only in-frame clones here, not all; method: immunoSEQ multiplex PCR. The sample yields about 150,000 clones, about 10% seen once. The sequencing input was naive CD4+ T cells from blood. The source of these receptors is a man younger than 35 in good health.

The chain joins TRBV21-1 to TRBJ2-2; the table's TRBD2 call for D was not verified on the DNA. TRBV21-1 is flagged as a pseudogene. The CDR3 length is 17 residues. The CDR3 protein is CANTSSGGHANTGELFF. CDR3 in DNA: TGTGCCAACACATCAAGCGGGGGGCATGCGAACACCGGGGAGCTGTTTTTT.

This clone was seen only a few times. The gene calls are TRBV2 and TRBJ1-2; D is uncertain. Trimming cost V 4 bases and J 7 bases, with 13 bases left between them. The germline CDR1 and CDR2 sequences are SNHLY and FYNNEI. CDR3 length: 13 amino acids. Written as DNA, the CDR3 is TGTGCCAGCAGTGGAACGGATGAGGGTGGCTACACCTTC. Its translation is CASSGTDEGGYTF.

This clone appeared many times. This chain connects TRBV7-9 to TRBJ2-4; 9 nucleotides agree with TRBD1. Germline values: CDR1 SEHNR, CDR2 FQNEAQ (reference sequence). Germline trimming cut 5 bases from V and 10 bases from J; bases unmatched to any gene: 9. There are 14 residues in the CDR3. CDR3 in amino acids: CASSPAWDRVIQYF. The CDR3 DNA is TGTGCCAGCAGCCCCGCTTGGGACAGGGTAATTCAGTACTTC.

This clone came up a few times. The gene calls are TRBV6-5 and TRBJ2-3, with 12 nucleotides matching TRBD2. Germline CDR1 MNHEY, CDR2 SVGAGI. CDR3 length: 13 amino acids. V lost 5 bases to trimming and J lost 14 bases; unmatched junction nucleotides: 8. CDR3 coding DNA: TGTGCCAGCAGTCCGAGACTAGCGGGGGTTGTGTATTTT. It specifies CASSPRLAGVVYF.

The CDR3 DNA sequence: TGTGCCACCGGGGACTCCCAGGGTATCTCGTACGAGCAGTACTTC. Its protein product is CATGDSQGISYEQYF. The chain recombines TRBV9 with TRBJ2-7; weak D call: TRBD2 (6 bases). The CDR3 extends over 15 amino acids. Germline values: CDR1 SGDLS, CDR2 YYNGEE. Between the trimmed V and J ends, which lost 9 bases and 4 bases, there was a span of 23 bases.

The chain carries TRBV6-6 and TRBJ2-7; 7 bases match TRBD2. The CDR3 contains 13 residues. J gave up 3 bases and V 7 bases, and 6 bases lay outside the gene matches. The germline V gene encodes CDR1 MNHNY and CDR2 SVGAGI (reference sequence). The CDR3 loop is CASTWEGSYEQYF. CDR3 DNA sequence: TGTGCCAGCACTTGGGAGGGGAGCTACGAGCAGTACTTC.

This chain links TRBV4-3 with TRBJ2-2; D is uncertain. V lost 0 bases and J 0 bases, leaving 8 bases between the germline ends. CDR1 LGHNA and CDR2 YSLEER come from the germline V gene. There are 16 residues in the CDR3. This CDR3 reads CASSQEAKTNTGELFF. For the CDR3, the DNA is TGCGCCAGCAGCCAAGAAGCAAAGACGAACACCGGGGAGCTGTTTTTT.

The CDR3 loop reads CASSRQGHYGYTF. CDR3 nucleotides: TGTGCCAGCAGTCGACAGGGTCACTATGGCTACACCTTC. The chain combines TRBV6-6 with TRBJ1-2; 7 nucleotides align to TRBD1. The germline V gene has CDR1 MNHNY and CDR2 SVGAGI (reference sequence). This CDR3 is 13 amino acids long. Trimming at V came to 5 bases and at J to 3 bases, leaving 3 bases not matched to a gene.

This clone was detected a few times. The chain employs TRBV2 and TRBJ2-5, with 16 bases that match TRBD2. Trimming took 6 bases from V and 5 from J; bases not matched to a gene: 6. The CDR3 contains 16 residues. Germline CDR1 is SNHLY and CDR2 is FYNNEI. For the CDR3, the DNA is TGTGCCAGCAGCCCCGGGACTAGCGGGGGGGCGGAGACCCAGTACTTC. It translates to CASSPGTSGGAETQYF.

This clone was seen a handful of times. The V call is TRBV9, the J call TRBJ2-3; 7 bases map to TRBD1. V lost 2 bases to trimming and J lost 1 base; unmatched junction nucleotides: 4. This CDR3 has 15 amino acids. The germline V gene encodes CDR1 SGDLS and CDR2 YYNGEE. The CDR3 loop is CASSVVQGGTDTQYF. The DNA for the CDR3 is TGTGCCAGCAGCGTTGTGCAGGGGGGCACAGATACGCAGTATTTT.

This chain connects TRBV18 to TRBJ2-3; TRBD1 agrees at 7 bases. The CDR3 covers 17 residues. V lost 2 bases and J lost 2; bases outside the gene matches: 10. Germline V CDR1 and CDR2: KGHSH, LQKENI. The CDR3: CASSPFLARGHTDTQYF. The CDR3 DNA reads as TGTGCCAGCTCACCATTTCTCGCGAGGGGGCACACAGATACGCAGTATTTT. The complete variable domain, with remaining parts taken from reference TRBV18 and TRBJ2-3, reads NAGVMQNPRHLVRRRGQEARLRCSPMKGHSHVYWYRQLPEEGLKFMVYLQKENIIDESGMPKERFSAEFPKEGPSILRIQQVVRGDSAAYFCASSPFLARGHTDTQYFGPGTRLTVL.

This clone was counted between two and nine times. V gene TRBV7-2 combines with J gene TRBJ2-5, with 9 bases that match TRBD1. CDR3 length: 15 residues. Trimming removed 5 bases from V and 7 bases from J; junction bases left unmatched: 11. Germline lookup yields CDR1 SGHTA and CDR2 FQGNSA. The CDR3 nucleotides read TGTGCCAGCAGCGGTCCGGGACAGGGAATCTGGACCCAGTACTTC. It is translated as CASSGPGQGIWTQYF.

This clone was observed many times. This chain joins TRBV7-2 and TRBJ2-2; 14 nucleotides line up with TRBD2. CDR1 and CDR2 (germline): SGHTA, FQGNSA. V shed 8 bases, J shed 4 bases, and the junction held 15 bases outside the gene matches. The CDR3 totals 19 residues. The CDR3 reads CASGTWGLAGASLTGELFF. CDR3 bases: TGTGCCAGCGGAACGTGGGGACTAGCGGGGGCTTCGCTCACCGGGGAGCTGTTTTTT.

The chain couples TRBV7-2 to TRBJ2-7; D may be TRBD1 (6 bases). V lost 1 base and J 0 bases, leaving 10 bases between the germline ends. Looked up from germline, CDR1 is SGHTA and CDR2 is FQGNSA. This CDR3 is built from 15 residues. CDR3 sequence reads: CASSLGQESSYEQYF. In nucleotides, the CDR3 is TGTGCCAGCAGCTTAGGACAGGAGAGCTCCTACGAGCAGTACTTC. The full variable domain, in which reference TRBV7-2 and TRBJ2-7 provide the parts outside the CDR3, is GAGVSQSPSNKVTEKGKDVELRCDPISGHTALYWYRQSLGQGLEFLIYFQGNSAPDKSGLPSDRFSAERTGGSVSTLTIQRTQQEDSAVYLCASSLGQESSYEQYFGPGTRLTVT.

This clone was counted between two and nine times. The chain recombines TRBV6-5 with TRBJ2-6; D is ambiguous. The CDR3 sequence is 14 residues long. Trimming removed 4 bases from V and 0 bases from J, with 4 bases in between. The germline V gene has CDR1 MNHEY and CDR2 SVGAGI. CDR3 coding DNA: TGTGCCAGCAGTTTAAACTCTGGGGCCAACGTCCTGACTTTC. This codes for CASSLNSGANVLTF.

The chain joins TRBV7-2 to TRBJ2-2, with 11 bases matching TRBD2. Germline CDR1 is SGHTA and CDR2 is FQGNSA. The CDR3 contains 15 residues. Trimming took 8 bases from V and 4 from J; bases not matched to a gene: 6. In DNA form, the CDR3 reads TGTGCCAGCCGAACCCTAGCGGGGGGCACCGGGGAGCTGTTTTTT. Amino acid sequence: CASRTLAGGTGELFF.

This clone was seen a few times. V and J are TRBV30 and TRBJ1-5; D perhaps matches TRBD1 (5 bases). Trimming shortened V by 0 bases and J by 2 bases, and 11 bases separated the two germline ends. The CDR3 covers 15 residues. CDR1 and CDR2 (germline): GTSNPN, SVGIG (reference sequence). The CDR3 DNA sequence: TGTGCCTGGAGTGTCCGGGGGGGTGGCAATCAGCCCCAGCATTTT. Translation gives CAWSVRGGGNQPQHF.

The chain uses TRBV7-2 and TRBJ2-5, with 12 bases lining up with TRBD2. The CDR3 runs to 16 residues. V lost 6 bases and J lost 5; bases outside the gene matches: 10. Germline-derived CDR1 and CDR2 are SGHTA and FQGNSA. Here the CDR3 DNA reads TGTGCCAGCAGTATATCTAGCGGGGGGGCTTGGGAGACCCAGTACTTC. It yields the protein CASSISSGGAWETQYF. The full variable domain, in which reference TRBV7-2 and TRBJ2-5 provide the parts outside the CDR3, is GAGVSQSPSNKVTEKGKDVELRCDPISGHTALYWYRQSLGQGLEFLIYFQGNSAPDKSGLPSDRFSAERTGGSVSTLTIQRTQQEDSAVYLCASSISSGGAWETQYFGPGTRLLVL.

This clone was counted ten times or more. V usage is TRBV7-9 and J usage is TRBJ1-5; TRBD1 matches at 11 bases. With V trimmed by 1 base and J by 4 bases, 3 bases remained unmatched. CDR1 and CDR2 from the germline V gene are SEHNR and FQNEAQ (reference sequence). The CDR3 has 16 amino acids. CDR3 protein: CASSLGDRGRNQPQHF. In DNA, the CDR3 is TGTGCCAGCAGCTTAGGGGACAGGGGGAGGAATCAGCCCCAGCATTTT.

The table lists this clone with a few counts. The chain combines TRBV30 with TRBJ1-4, with TRBD1 matching over 7 bases. V trimming: 3 bases; J trimming: 6 bases; junction bases outside the gene matches: 4. Germline V gene sequence: CDR1 GTSNPN, CDR2 SVGIG (reference sequence). The length of the CDR3 is 13 residues. For the CDR3, the DNA is TGTGCCTGGAGAACAGGGGAGTATGAAAAACTGTTTTTT. As protein: CAWRTGEYEKLFF.

In its sample, this clone was seen a few times. CDR3 residues: CASSQGLEIYEQYF. DNA for the CDR3: TGCGCCAGCAGCCAAGGTTTAGAGATCTACGAGCAGTACTTC. The rearrangement uses TRBV4-1 and TRBJ2-7; D is unresolved. The CDR3 has 14 amino acids. CDR1 is MGHRA, CDR2 YSYEKL, per germline. The V end lost 1 base, the J end lost 3 bases, and 10 bases lay between the germline ends.

A few counts support this clone. This chain links TRBV5-1 with TRBJ1-1, with D possibly TRBD1 on 6 matching bases. Germline V lookup: CDR1 SGHRS, CDR2 YFSETQ. The V end was cut by 3 bases, the J end by 1 base, with 13 bases between. The CDR3 consists of 15 residues. In DNA, the CDR3 is TGCGCCAGCAGCTCTAGTGACAGGAGGAACACTGAAGCTTTCTTT. Its translation is CASSSSDRRNTEAFF.

This rearrangement joins TRBV27 to TRBJ2-1, with TRBD1 identical over 8 bases. CDR1 and CDR2 from the germline V gene are MNHEY and SMNVEV (reference sequence). The CDR3 runs 12 residues. V was clipped by 6 bases and J by 9 bases; unmatched bases: 4. The chain's CDR3 is CASSSQGGEQFF. In DNA, the CDR3 is TGTGCCAGCAGCTCACAGGGGGGTGAGCAGTTCTTC.

This clone was counted ten times or more. The genes are TRBV28 and TRBJ2-5, with D tentatively TRBD1 (6 bases). Trimming removed 8 bases from V and 2 bases from J, with 12 bases in between. Germline V gene data show CDR1 as MDHEN and CDR2 as SYDVKM. This CDR3 is built from 13 residues. CDR3 loop: CASGQGRQETQYF. Written as DNA, the CDR3 is TGTGCCAGCGGGCAGGGGCGGCAAGAGACCCAGTACTTC. Looking up the rest from reference TRBV28 and TRBJ2-5 gives the full variable domain: DVKVTQSSRYLVKRTGEKVFLECVQDMDHENMFWYRQDPGLGLRLIYFSYDVKMKEKGDIPEGYSVSREKKERFSLILESASTNQTSMYLCASGQGRQETQYFGPGTRLLVL.

A few counts support this clone. The gene calls are TRBV29-1 and TRBJ2-7; a possible D gene is TRBD2 (7 bases). The V gene lost 1 base and the J gene lost 5 bases, with 9 bases spanning the gap. The CDR3 extends over 12 amino acids. Germline CDR1 reads SQVTM; CDR2 reads ANQGSEA. CDR3 loop: CSVEGGGNEQYF. The CDR3 DNA reads TGCAGCGTTGAAGGGGGGGGCAACGAGCAGTACTTC.